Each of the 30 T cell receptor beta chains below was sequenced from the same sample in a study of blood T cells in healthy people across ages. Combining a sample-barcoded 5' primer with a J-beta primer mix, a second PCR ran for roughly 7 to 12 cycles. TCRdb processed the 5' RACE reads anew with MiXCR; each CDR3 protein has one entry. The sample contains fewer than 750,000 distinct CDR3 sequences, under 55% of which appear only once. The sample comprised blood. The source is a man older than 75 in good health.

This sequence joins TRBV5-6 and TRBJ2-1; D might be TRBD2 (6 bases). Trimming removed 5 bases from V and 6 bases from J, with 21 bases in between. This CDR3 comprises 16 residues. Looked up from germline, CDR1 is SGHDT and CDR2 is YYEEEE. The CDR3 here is CASREGPTGVGNEQFF. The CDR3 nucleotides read TGTGCCAGCAGAGAGGGTCCCACGGGGGTTGGCAATGAGCAGTTCTTC.

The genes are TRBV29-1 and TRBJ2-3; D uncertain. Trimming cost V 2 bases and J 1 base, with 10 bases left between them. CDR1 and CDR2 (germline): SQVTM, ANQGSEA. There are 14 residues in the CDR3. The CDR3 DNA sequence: TGCAGCGTTGAAAGGGCTCTCGGCACAGATACGCAGTATTTT. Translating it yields CSVERALGTDTQYF.

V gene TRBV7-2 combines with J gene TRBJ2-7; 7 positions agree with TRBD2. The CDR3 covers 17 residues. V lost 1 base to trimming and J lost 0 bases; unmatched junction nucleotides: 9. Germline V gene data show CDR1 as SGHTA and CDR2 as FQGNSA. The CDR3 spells CASSLGPGGFLSYEQYF. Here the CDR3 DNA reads TGTGCCAGCAGCTTAGGGCCGGGGGGATTCCTCTCCTACGAGCAGTACTTC. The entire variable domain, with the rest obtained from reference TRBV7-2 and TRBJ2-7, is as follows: GAGVSQSPSNKVTEKGKDVELRCDPISGHTALYWYRQSLGQGLEFLIYFQGNSAPDKSGLPSDRFSAERTGGSVSTLTIQRTQQEDSAVYLCASSLGPGGFLSYEQYFGPGTRLTVT.

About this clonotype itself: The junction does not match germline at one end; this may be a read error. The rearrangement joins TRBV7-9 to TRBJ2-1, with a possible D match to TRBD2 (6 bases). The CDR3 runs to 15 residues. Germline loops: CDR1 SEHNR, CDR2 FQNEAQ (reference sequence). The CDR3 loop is CASSIAEGGQVEQFF. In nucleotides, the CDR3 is TGTGCCAGCAGCATAGCGGAAGGAGGGCAGGTTGAGCAGTTCTTC.

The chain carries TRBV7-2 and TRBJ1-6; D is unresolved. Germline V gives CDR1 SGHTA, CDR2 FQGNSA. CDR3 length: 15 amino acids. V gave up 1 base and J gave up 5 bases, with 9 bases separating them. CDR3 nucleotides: TGTGCCAGCAGCTTAGGACCAGGCAATAATTCACCCCTCCACTTT. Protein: CASSLGPGNNSPLHF.

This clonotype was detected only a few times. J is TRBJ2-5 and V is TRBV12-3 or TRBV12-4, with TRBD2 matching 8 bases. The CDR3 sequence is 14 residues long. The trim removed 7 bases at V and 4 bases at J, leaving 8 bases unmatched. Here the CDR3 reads CASKRGPEGETQYF. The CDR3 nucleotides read TGTGCCAGCAAGCGGGGGCCGGAGGGAGAGACCCAGTACTTC.

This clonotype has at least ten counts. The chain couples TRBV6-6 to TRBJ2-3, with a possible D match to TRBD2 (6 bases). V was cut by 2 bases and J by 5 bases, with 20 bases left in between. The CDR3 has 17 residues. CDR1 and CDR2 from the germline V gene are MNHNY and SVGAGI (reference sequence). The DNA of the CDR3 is TGTGCCAGCAGTTACCCCAGGGTCGGGGGAGTGGAAGATACGCAGTATTTT. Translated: CASSYPRVGGVEDTQYF.

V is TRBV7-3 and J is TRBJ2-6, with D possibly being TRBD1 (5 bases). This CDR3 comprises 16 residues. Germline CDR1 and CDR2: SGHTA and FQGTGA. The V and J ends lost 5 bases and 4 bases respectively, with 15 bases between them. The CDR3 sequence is CASSRRVGAGANVLTF. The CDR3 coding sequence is TGTGCCAGCAGCAGAAGAGTTGGGGCCGGGGCCAACGTCCTGACTTTC.

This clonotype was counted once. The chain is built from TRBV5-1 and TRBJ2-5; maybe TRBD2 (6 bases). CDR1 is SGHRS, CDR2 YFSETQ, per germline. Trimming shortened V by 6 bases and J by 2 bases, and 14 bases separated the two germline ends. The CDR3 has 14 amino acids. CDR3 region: CASKEGGGQETQYF. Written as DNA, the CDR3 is TGCGCCAGCAAGGAGGGAGGAGGACAAGAGACCCAGTACTTC.

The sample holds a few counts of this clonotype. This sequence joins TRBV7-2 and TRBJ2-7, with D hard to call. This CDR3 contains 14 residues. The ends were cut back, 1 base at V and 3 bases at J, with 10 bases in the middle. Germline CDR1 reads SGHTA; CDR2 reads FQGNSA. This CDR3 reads CASSLDRNRYEQYF. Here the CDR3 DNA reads TGTGCCAGCAGCTTAGACCGGAACCGCTACGAGCAGTACTTC.

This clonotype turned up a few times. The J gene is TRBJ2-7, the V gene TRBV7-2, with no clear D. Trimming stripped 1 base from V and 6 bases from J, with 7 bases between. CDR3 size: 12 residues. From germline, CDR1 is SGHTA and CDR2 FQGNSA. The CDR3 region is CASSLVGIEQYF. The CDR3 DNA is TGTGCCAGCAGCTTAGTTGGAATCGAGCAGTACTTC. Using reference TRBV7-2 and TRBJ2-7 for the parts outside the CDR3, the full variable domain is GAGVSQSPSNKVTEKGKDVELRCDPISGHTALYWYRQSLGQGLEFLIYFQGNSAPDKSGLPSDRFSAERTGGSVSTLTIQRTQQEDSAVYLCASSLVGIEQYFGPGTRLTVT.

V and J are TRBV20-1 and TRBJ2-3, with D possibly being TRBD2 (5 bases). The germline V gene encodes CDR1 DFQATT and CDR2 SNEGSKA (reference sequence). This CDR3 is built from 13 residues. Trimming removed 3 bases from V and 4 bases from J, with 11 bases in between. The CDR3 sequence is CSARGAAPDTQYF. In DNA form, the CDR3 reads TGCAGTGCTAGGGGAGCGGCCCCAGATACGCAGTATTTT.

CDR3 amino acids: CASSMAGQSYEQYF. The CDR3, as DNA: TGTGCCAGTAGTATGGCTGGACAATCTTACGAGCAGTACTTC. The chain is built from TRBV19 and TRBJ2-4; D may be TRBD1 (5 bases). Gene TRBJ2-7 matches the end of the DNA better, so the J call may be wrong. Germline V gene data show CDR1 as LNHDA and CDR2 as SQIVND (reference sequence). CDR3 length equals 14 residues.

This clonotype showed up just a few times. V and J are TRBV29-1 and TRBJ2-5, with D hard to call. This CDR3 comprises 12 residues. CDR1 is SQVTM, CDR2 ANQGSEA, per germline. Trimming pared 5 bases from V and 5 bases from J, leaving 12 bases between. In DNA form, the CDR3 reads TGCAGCGTTCTGAGCCCTACGGAGACCCAGTACTTC. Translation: CSVLSPTETQYF.

This chain's CDR3 is CASRSTGRGWSTDTQYF. The CDR3 DNA reads TGTGCCAGCAGGTCGACAGGGAGAGGTTGGAGCACAGATACGCAGTATTTT. This chain connects TRBV6-6 to TRBJ2-3, with 7 bases identical to TRBD1. CDR3 size: 17 residues. The ends lost 6 bases at V and 0 bases at J; junction bases unmatched: 12. Germline V CDR1 and CDR2: MNHNY, SVGAGI (reference sequence).

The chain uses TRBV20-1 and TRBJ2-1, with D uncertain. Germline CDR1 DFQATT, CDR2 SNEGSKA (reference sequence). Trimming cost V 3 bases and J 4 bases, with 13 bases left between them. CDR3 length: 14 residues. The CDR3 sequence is CSASRRIPYNEQFF. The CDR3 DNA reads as TGCAGTGCTAGTCGGCGGATCCCATACAATGAGCAGTTCTTC.

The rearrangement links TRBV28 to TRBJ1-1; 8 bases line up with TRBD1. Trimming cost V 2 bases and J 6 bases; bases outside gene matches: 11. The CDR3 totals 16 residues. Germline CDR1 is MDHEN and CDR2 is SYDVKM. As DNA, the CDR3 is TGTGCCAGCAGTTTAGGAACAGGGGGTAGTAGAGCTGAAGCTTTCTTT. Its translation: CASSLGTGGSRAEAFF.

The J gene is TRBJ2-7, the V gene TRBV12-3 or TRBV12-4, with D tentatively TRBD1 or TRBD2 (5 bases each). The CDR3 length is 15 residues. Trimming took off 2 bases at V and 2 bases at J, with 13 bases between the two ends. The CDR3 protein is CASSLNGRDAYEQYF. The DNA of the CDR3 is TGTGCCAGCAGTTTAAACGGCAGGGACGCCTACGAGCAGTACTTC.

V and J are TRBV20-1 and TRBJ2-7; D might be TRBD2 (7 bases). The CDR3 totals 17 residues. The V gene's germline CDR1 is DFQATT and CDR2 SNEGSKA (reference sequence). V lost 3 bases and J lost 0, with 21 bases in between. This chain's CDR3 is CSASPPGGGGASYEQYF. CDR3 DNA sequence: TGCAGTGCTAGCCCTCCGGGGGGAGGGGGTGCCTCCTACGAGCAGTACTTC.

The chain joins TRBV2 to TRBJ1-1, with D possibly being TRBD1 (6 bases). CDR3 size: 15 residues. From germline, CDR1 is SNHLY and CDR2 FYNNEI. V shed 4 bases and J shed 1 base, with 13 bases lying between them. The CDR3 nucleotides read TGTGCCAGCAGTGGGGGGCCCCCAACGAACACTGAAGCTTTCTTT. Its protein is CASSGGPPTNTEAFF.

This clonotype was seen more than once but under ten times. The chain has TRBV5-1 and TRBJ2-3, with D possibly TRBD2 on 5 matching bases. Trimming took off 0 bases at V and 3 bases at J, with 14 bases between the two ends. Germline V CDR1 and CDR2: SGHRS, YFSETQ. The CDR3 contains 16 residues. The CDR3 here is CASSLEDPGVTDTQYF. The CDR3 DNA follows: TGCGCCAGCAGCTTGGAGGACCCCGGGGTGACAGATACGCAGTATTTT.

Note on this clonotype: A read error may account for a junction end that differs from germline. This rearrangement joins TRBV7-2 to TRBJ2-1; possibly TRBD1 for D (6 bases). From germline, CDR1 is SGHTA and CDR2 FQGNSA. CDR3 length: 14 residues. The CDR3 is CASSYPGQYNERFF. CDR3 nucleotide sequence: TGTGCCAGCAGCTATCCGGGACAATACAATGAGCGGTTCTTC.

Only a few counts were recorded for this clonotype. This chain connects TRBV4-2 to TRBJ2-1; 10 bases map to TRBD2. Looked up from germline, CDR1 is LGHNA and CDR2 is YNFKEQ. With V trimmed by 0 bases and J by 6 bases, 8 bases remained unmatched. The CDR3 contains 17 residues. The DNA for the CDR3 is TGTGCCAGCAGCCAAGATGCACTTAGCGGGGGGACCAATGAGCAGTTCTTC. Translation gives CASSQDALSGGTNEQFF.

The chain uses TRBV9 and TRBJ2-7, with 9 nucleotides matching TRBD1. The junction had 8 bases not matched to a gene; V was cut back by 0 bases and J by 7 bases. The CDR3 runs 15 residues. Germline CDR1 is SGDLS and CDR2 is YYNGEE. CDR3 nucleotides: TGTGCCAGCAGCGTAGGGGACAGGGACGTGTGGGAGCAGTACTTC. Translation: CASSVGDRDVWEQYF.

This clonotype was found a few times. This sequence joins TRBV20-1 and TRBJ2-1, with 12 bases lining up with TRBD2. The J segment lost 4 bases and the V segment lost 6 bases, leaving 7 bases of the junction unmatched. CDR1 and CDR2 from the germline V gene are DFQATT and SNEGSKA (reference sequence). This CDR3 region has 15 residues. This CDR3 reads CSADRLAGVYNEQFF. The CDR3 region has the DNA TGCAGTGCAGATAGACTAGCGGGAGTTTACAATGAGCAGTTCTTC.

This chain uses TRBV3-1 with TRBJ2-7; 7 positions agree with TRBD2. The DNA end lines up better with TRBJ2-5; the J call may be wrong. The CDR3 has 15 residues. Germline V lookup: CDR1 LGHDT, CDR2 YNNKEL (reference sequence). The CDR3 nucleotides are TGTGCCAGCAGCCATCGGACTAGAGGCGGAGAGACCCAGTACTTC. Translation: CASSHRTRGGETQYF.

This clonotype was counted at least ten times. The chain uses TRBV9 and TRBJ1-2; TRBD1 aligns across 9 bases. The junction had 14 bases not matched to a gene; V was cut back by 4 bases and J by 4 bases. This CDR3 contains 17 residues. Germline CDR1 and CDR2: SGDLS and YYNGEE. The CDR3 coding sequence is TGTGCCAGCAGCCCCCATGGGGACAGGGAGCCCTCCTATGGCTACACCTTC. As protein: CASSPHGDREPSYGYTF.

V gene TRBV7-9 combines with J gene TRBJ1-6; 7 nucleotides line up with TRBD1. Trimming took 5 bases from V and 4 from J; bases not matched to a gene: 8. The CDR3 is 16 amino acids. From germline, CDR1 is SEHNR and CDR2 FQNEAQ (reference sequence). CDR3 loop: CASSPRDRAYNSPLHF. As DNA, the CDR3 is TGTGCCAGCAGCCCCCGGGACAGAGCATATAATTCACCCCTCCACTTT.

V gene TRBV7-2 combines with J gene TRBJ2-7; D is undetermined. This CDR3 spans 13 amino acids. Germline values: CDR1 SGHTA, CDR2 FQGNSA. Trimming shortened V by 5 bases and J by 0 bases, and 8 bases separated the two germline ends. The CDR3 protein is CASSRAISYEQYF. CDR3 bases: TGTGCCAGCAGCAGAGCTATCTCCTACGAGCAGTACTTC. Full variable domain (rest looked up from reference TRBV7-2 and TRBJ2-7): GAGVSQSPSNKVTEKGKDVELRCDPISGHTALYWYRQSLGQGLEFLIYFQGNSAPDKSGLPSDRFSAERTGGSVSTLTIQRTQQEDSAVYLCASSRAISYEQYFGPGTRLTVT.

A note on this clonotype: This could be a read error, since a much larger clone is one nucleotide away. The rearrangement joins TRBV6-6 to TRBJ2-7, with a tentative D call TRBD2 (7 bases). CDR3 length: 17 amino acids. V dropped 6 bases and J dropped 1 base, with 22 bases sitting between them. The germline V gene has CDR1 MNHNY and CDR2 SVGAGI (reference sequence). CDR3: CASSNRAGRGNSYEQYF. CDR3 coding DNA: TGTGCCAGCAGCAACAGGGCTGGGCGGGGGAATTCCTACGAGCAGTACTTC.